A few counts support the clone carrying this T cell receptor (beta chain). The data belong to a study of T cell changes during pregnancy in multiple sclerosis. Profiled with immunoSEQ multiplex PCR; TCRdb holds only in-frame clones, not every one. This sample carries around 69,000 clones, around 90% of them seen once, and the ten largest clones take roughly 2.1%. The material was peripheral blood, obtained in the second trimester of pregnancy. This receptor was taken from a female donor in good health, enrolled as a control in a pregnancy study.

The CDR3 loop reads CASSLVQGYTEAFF. CDR3 in DNA: TGTGCCAGCAGCTTAGTACAGGGTTACACTGAAGCTTTCTTT. The chain carries TRBV7-9 and TRBJ1-1, with D possibly being TRBD1 (6 bases). Germline CDR1 is SEHNR and CDR2 is FQNEAQ (reference sequence). Trimming stripped 1 base from V and 3 bases from J, with 9 bases between. The CDR3 consists of 14 residues. The variable domain in full, with the rest retrieved from reference TRBV7-9 and TRBJ1-1, is DTGVSQNPRHKITKRGQNVTFRCDPISEHNRLYWYRQTLGQGPEFLTYFQNEAQLEKSRLLSDRFSAERPKGSFSTLEIQRTEQGDSAMYLCASSLVQGYTEAFFGQGTRLTVV.